The entry below describes one TCR beta chain. This sample is drawn from a study of glioma-infiltrating T cells after dendritic cell vaccination. Trimming removed 7 bases from V and 3 bases from J, with 10 bases in between. The CDR3 extends over 13 amino acids. Germline V gene data show CDR1 as MNHNS and CDR2 as SASEGT. The table came from immunoSEQ multiplex PCR; TCRdb's copy has only in-frame clones and leaves some out. This sample carries some 30,000 clones, more than 85% of them seen once, and the ten largest clones take around 2.1%. The J gene is TRBJ1-5, the V gene TRBV6-1; D gene unclear. The sample consisted of blood, taken before dendritic cell vaccination. The origin of this receptor is a human donor with glioblastoma. DNA for the CDR3: TGTGCCAGCAAGAGGTCCCTCAATCAGCCCCAGCATTTT. The encoded protein is CASKRSLNQPQHF.